What follows are 28 T cell receptor beta chains derived from one specimen sequenced in a study of technical replicates of blood from a few donors. Sequenced by immunoSEQ multiplex PCR; TCRdb stores in-frame clones only, minus some. The sample contains around 74,000 clones, 86% of which appear only once. Sequenced input: PBMCs. The receptors stem from a human donor in good health. Some clones in this sample may be carry-over from other donors' samples.

The chain joins TRBV5-1 to TRBJ1-4; D remains unclear. Germline assignment: CDR1 SGHRS and CDR2 YFSETQ. CDR3 size: 14 residues. Trimming pared 0 bases from V and 2 bases from J, leaving 5 bases between. CDR3 DNA sequence: TGCGCCAGCAGCTTGGACAGCACTAATGAAAAACTGTTTTTT. Protein sequence: CASSLDSTNEKLFF.

In its sample, this clone was seen a few times. The chain uses TRBV28 and TRBJ1-1, with D perhaps matching TRBD1 (5 bases). CDR3 size: 11 residues. In germline, CDR1 is MDHEN, CDR2 SYDVKM. The V gene lost 6 bases and the J gene lost 6 bases, with 8 bases spanning the gap. The CDR3 DNA sequence: TGTGCCAGCAGGGCGACAGCTGAAGCTTTCTTT. Its protein product is CASRATAEAFF.

This clone was observed once. The gene calls are TRBV6-1 and TRBJ2-7, with D unclear. From germline, CDR1 is MNHNS and CDR2 SASEGT. V was shortened by 3 bases and J by 3 bases, with 6 bases between the two germline ends. CDR3 length equals 12 residues. CDR3 bases: TGTGCCAGCAGTGACACCAGCTACGAGCAGTACTTC. Its protein is CASSDTSYEQYF.

This clone appeared once. The rearrangement links TRBV7-7 to TRBJ2-1; D is uncertain. Germline CDR1 SSHAT, CDR2 FNYEAQ (reference sequence). V dropped 0 bases and J dropped 7 bases, with 10 bases sitting between them. This CDR3 comprises 14 residues. The CDR3 is CASSLALRSNEQFF. The CDR3 nucleotides read TGTGCCAGCAGCTTAGCACTCCGGTCAAATGAGCAGTTCTTC.

The J gene is TRBJ1-4, the V gene TRBV5-8; the match to TRBD1 covers 7 bases. Germline V gene sequence: CDR1 SGHTS, CDR2 YDEGEE. This CDR3 has 15 residues. V shed 5 bases, J shed 10 bases, and the junction held 14 bases outside the gene matches. The CDR3: CASSAADRDRGKLFF. The CDR3, as DNA: TGTGCCAGCAGTGCGGCTGACAGGGACAGAGGAAAACTGTTTTTT.

V gene TRBV10-1 combines with J gene TRBJ2-5; D is possibly TRBD1 (6 bases). CDR1 and CDR2 (germline): WNHNN, SYGVQD (reference sequence). The CDR3 totals 13 residues. The ends were cut back, 0 bases at V and 5 bases at J, with 7 bases in the middle. The CDR3 reads CASSESGGETQYF. The DNA of the CDR3 is TGCGCCAGCAGTGAGTCAGGGGGTGAGACCCAGTACTTC.

This chain uses TRBV5-1 with TRBJ1-2; 7 bases agree with TRBD1. CDR1 is SGHRS and CDR2 is YFSETQ in the germline V gene. This CDR3 region has 14 residues. With 3 bases clipped from V and 8 bases from J, the junction kept 10 bases outside the gene matches. CDR3 coding DNA: TGCGCCAGCAGCTCCTATTCGACAGGGAGGGGCTACACCTTC. Translated: CASSSYSTGRGYTF. Full variable domain (remainder filled in from reference TRBV5-1 and TRBJ1-2): KAGVTQTPRYLIKTRGQQVTLSCSPISGHRSVSWYQQTPGQGLQFLFEYFSETQRNKGNFPGRFSGRQFSNSRSEMNVSTLELGDSALYLCASSSYSTGRGYTFGSGTRLTVV.

Only a few counts were recorded for this clone. J is TRBJ1-5 and V is TRBV9; 8 nucleotides agree with TRBD1. V dropped 4 bases and J dropped 2; count of bases not matched to a gene: 5. The CDR3 runs 15 residues. Per the germline V gene, CDR1 is SGDLS and CDR2 is YYNGEE. The chain's CDR3 is CASSQDREGNQPQHF. CDR3 coding DNA: TGTGCCAGCAGCCAGGACAGGGAAGGCAATCAGCCCCAGCATTTT.

The chain couples TRBV29-1 to TRBJ1-1; D not resolved. Deletions cut 4 bases from V and 0 bases from J, with 6 bases between. Germline CDR1 and CDR2: SQVTM and ANQGSEA. The CDR3 is made up of 12 amino acids. This CDR3 reads CSVGAMNTEAFF. CDR3 DNA sequence: TGCAGCGTTGGGGCAATGAACACTGAAGCTTTCTTT.

Concerning this clone itself: A junction end diverges from the germline sequence, so it may reflect a read error. The rearrangement links TRBV5-4 to TRBJ1-1; no definite D call. The CDR3 runs to 14 residues. Germline V gives CDR1 SGHNT, CDR2 YYREEE (reference sequence). CDR3 bases: TGTGCCAGCACCTTGGGTACAGACAACCTAGAAGCTTTCTTT. Translated, it gives CASTLGTDNLEAFF.

The chain has TRBV4-2 and TRBJ1-4, with TRBD1 as a possible D gene (5 bases). The germline CDR1 and CDR2 sequences are LGHNA and YNFKEQ. The CDR3 consists of 14 residues. V lost 8 bases, J lost 7 bases, and 17 bases lay in between. This CDR3 is CASAWGGETEKLFF. CDR3 nucleotide sequence: TGTGCCAGCGCGTGGGGGGGGGAGACTGAAAAACTGTTTTTT.

V gene TRBV5-4 combines with J gene TRBJ1-6; 9 bases align to TRBD1. V gave up 4 bases and J gave up 10 bases; unmatched junction bases: 6. Germline CDR1 is SGHNT and CDR2 is YYREEE (reference sequence). The CDR3 is 14 amino acids. The CDR3 DNA follows: TGTGCCAGCAGCGAGGGACAGGGAAAATCACCCCTCCACTTT. This gives the protein CASSEGQGKSPLHF.

The chain links TRBV18 to TRBJ2-1, with D possibly being TRBD1 (5 bases). This CDR3 contains 17 residues. Trimming left V 1 base short and J 0 bases short, with 13 bases between. Germline V CDR1 and CDR2: KGHSH, LQKENI. The CDR3 nucleotides read TGTGCCAGCTCACCACAGGAAGGGGCCAGCTCCTACAATGAGCAGTTCTTC. Protein sequence: CASSPQEGASSYNEQFF.

The chain is built from TRBV5-1 and TRBJ1-2, with 7 bases that match TRBD1. This CDR3 spans 13 amino acids. The germline CDR1 and CDR2 sequences are SGHRS and YFSETQ. V dropped 4 bases and J dropped 5; count of bases not matched to a gene: 5. The CDR3 DNA is TGCGCCAGCAGCGTAGACAGGGAATATGGCTACACCTTC. It is translated as CASSVDREYGYTF.

The V and J genes are TRBV19 and TRBJ2-1, with 9 nucleotides matching TRBD2. V was clipped by 3 bases and J by 6 bases; unmatched bases: 9. CDR1 is LNHDA, CDR2 SQIVND, per germline (reference sequence). The CDR3 has 16 amino acids. The CDR3 DNA is TGTGCCAGTAGTATTCTGGCGGGAGGGTTCCCCAATGAGCAGTTCTTC. As protein: CASSILAGGFPNEQFF.

The chain couples TRBV6-5 to TRBJ1-1; 9 bases match TRBD1. Germline V gene sequence: CDR1 MNHEY, CDR2 SVGAGI. This CDR3 region has 13 residues. V trimming: 6 bases; J trimming: 11 bases; junction bases outside the gene matches: 10. This CDR3 is CASSPGQGRRAFF. The CDR3 DNA reads as TGTGCCAGCAGCCCCGGACAGGGGAGGAGGGCTTTCTTT.

The genes are TRBV7-9 and TRBJ1-5; D is possibly TRBD1 (6 bases). V was shortened by 4 bases and J by 5 bases, with 15 bases between the two germline ends. The CDR3 is 15 amino acids. Germline V lookup: CDR1 SEHNR, CDR2 FQNEAQ (reference sequence). The CDR3 protein is CASSSTGSSDQPQHF. DNA for the CDR3: TGTGCCAGCAGCTCAACAGGGAGTTCGGATCAGCCCCAGCATTTT.

The rearrangement uses TRBV10-3 and TRBJ2-1; 9 nucleotides agree with TRBD2. From germline, CDR1 is ENHRY and CDR2 SYGVKD. The V and J ends lost 1 base and 5 bases, in that order; junction bases with no gene match: 3. CDR3 length equals 15 residues. In nucleotides, the CDR3 is TGTGCCATCAGTGAGTTGGCTAGCGGGGACAATGAGCAGTTCTTC. Translating gives CAISELASGDNEQFF.

V is TRBV7-8 and J is TRBJ2-3; D unresolved. The CDR3 extends over 13 amino acids. The germline CDR1 and CDR2 sequences are SGHVS and FQNEAQ. The V end was cut by 5 bases, the J end by 2 bases, with 8 bases between. The CDR3 sequence is CASSMWPTDTQYF. CDR3 coding DNA: TGTGCCAGCAGCATGTGGCCCACAGATACGCAGTATTTT.

This chain joins TRBV27 and TRBJ2-3, with D tentatively TRBD2 (5 bases). With 2 bases removed from V and 1 base from J, the gap between germline ends came to 13 bases. The CDR3 consists of 16 residues. Germline lookup yields CDR1 MNHEY and CDR2 SMNVEV (reference sequence). The chain's CDR3 is CASSLLSPRGTDTQYF. The CDR3 DNA reads as TGTGCCAGCAGTTTACTCTCCCCGAGGGGCACAGATACGCAGTATTTT.

The CDR3 is CAISEREGLGNEQFF. The CDR3 region has the DNA TGTGCCATCAGTGAGCGGGAGGGCCTGGGCAATGAGCAGTTCTTC. V gene TRBV10-3 combines with J gene TRBJ2-1, with 8 bases fitting TRBD2. This CDR3 comprises 15 residues. CDR1 is ENHRY, CDR2 SYGVKD, per germline. Unmatched junction bases numbered 6, after V lost 2 bases and J lost 6 bases.

The chain uses TRBV7-9 and TRBJ2-7; 9 bases fit TRBD1. The J segment lost 6 bases and the V segment lost 6 bases, leaving 9 bases of the junction unmatched. Germline CDR1 is SEHNR and CDR2 is FQNEAQ (reference sequence). The CDR3 spans 14 residues. DNA for the CDR3: TGTGCCAGCAGTACATCCGGGACAGGGAGCGAGCAGTACTTC. Translation gives CASSTSGTGSEQYF.

The chain has TRBV7-2 and TRBJ2-2; D is unclear. Germline V gene sequence: CDR1 SGHTA, CDR2 FQGNSA. Deletions cut 5 bases from V and 6 bases from J, with 13 bases between. CDR3 length equals 14 residues. CDR3 nucleotides: TGTGCCAGCAGCAAAACGCGAGCGTCCGGGGAGCTGTTTTTT. Translated, it gives CASSKTRASGELFF.

The chain links TRBV6-5 to TRBJ1-1; TRBD1 might be the D (6 bases). The CDR3 runs to 12 residues. Trimming pared 0 bases from V and 11 bases from J, leaving 10 bases between. Looked up from germline, CDR1 is MNHEY and CDR2 is SVGAGI. This CDR3 is CASSYSEGGAFF. CDR3 nucleotide sequence: TGTGCCAGCAGTTACTCGGAAGGGGGTGCTTTCTTT.

For the CDR3, the DNA is TGTGCCAGCAGCCAAGTCGGCCAGGGTAGAGGGACCCAGTACTTC. This codes for CASSQVGQGRGTQYF. This chain uses TRBV14 with TRBJ2-5, with D possibly TRBD1 on 5 matching bases. Germline V gene data show CDR1 as SGHDN and CDR2 as FVKESK. Trimming cost V 1 base and J 7 bases, with 16 bases left between them. This CDR3 has 15 residues.

The V call is TRBV6-1, the J call TRBJ2-7; no reliable D call. The CDR3 length is 14 residues. Trimming took off 2 bases at V and 2 bases at J, with 10 bases between the two ends. From germline, CDR1 is MNHNS and CDR2 SASEGT. The CDR3 region is CASSEPETPYEQYF. DNA of the CDR3: TGTGCCAGCAGTGAACCGGAGACGCCCTACGAGCAGTACTTC.

The chain combines TRBV9 with TRBJ2-5; 13 bases are a match to TRBD2. The CDR3 runs to 17 residues. The germline V gene has CDR1 SGDLS and CDR2 YYNGEE. With 6 bases clipped from V and 4 bases from J, the junction kept 12 bases outside the gene matches. The CDR3 loop reads CASTPGLAGARGETQYF. CDR3 in DNA: TGTGCCAGCACCCCAGGACTAGCGGGGGCCAGAGGAGAGACCCAGTACTTC.

The rearrangement joins TRBV7-3 to TRBJ2-1; possibly TRBD2 for D (6 bases). The CDR3 spans 15 residues. Deletions cut 0 bases from V and 4 bases from J, with 10 bases between. CDR1 SGHTA and CDR2 FQGTGA come from the germline V gene. CDR3 DNA: TGTGCCAGCAGCTTAACGGGGGGTCGATACAATGAGCAGTTCTTC. Protein: CASSLTGGRYNEQFF.